These T cell receptor beta chains were read from a single sample in a study of T cells in localized non-small cell lung cancer. Data came from immunoSEQ multiplex PCR; TCRdb stores just in-frame clones and leaves some out. The sample contains 70,000 to 90,000 clones, around 82% of which appear only once. The sequences come from peripheral blood, collected before any cancer treatment. The receptors derive from a female donor aged 60 or older with stage I lung adenocarcinoma. Both conserved end residues are part of each CDR3. D genes are given only for firm matches. A row's size may be missing; if present it is once, few, many or a size class.

j_call,clone_size,d_call,v_call,cdr3_nt,cdr3_aa
TRBJ1-2,-,-,TRBV6-5,TGTGCCAGCAGTTTCGACAGTACTAACTATGGCTACACCTTC,CASSFDSTNYGYTF
TRBJ2-7,-,-,TRBV6-5,TGTGCCAGCAGTTACGTACAGGATCCGGCCTACGAGCAGTACTTC,CASSYVQDPAYEQYF
TRBJ1-2,-,TRBD1,TRBV7-2,TGTGCCAGCAGCTTCGAGGGGGCGGGTGGCTACACCTTC,CASSFEGAGGYTF
TRBJ2-7,-,TRBD2,TRBV6-4,TGTGCCAGCAGTGACGGGACTAGCGGCTCCTACGAGCAGTACTTC,CASSDGTSGSYEQYF
TRBJ1-2,-,-,TRBV5-1,TGCGCCAGCAGCTTGGAGGCAGTGGATGGCTACACCTTC,CASSLEAVDGYTF
TRBJ1-3,-,-,TRBV7-8,TGTGCCAGCAGCTTAGGGGCTAGAGGAAACACCATATATTTT,CASSLGARGNTIYF
TRBJ2-7,-,-,TRBV9,TGTGCCAGCAGCGTAGTAGAGACCCCCTACGAGCAGTACTTC,CASSVVETPYEQYF
TRBJ2-1,-,TRBD2,TRBV18,TGTGCCAGCTCAGCTAGCGGGGGGAGCTCCTACAATGAGCAGTTCTTC,CASSASGGSSYNEQFF
TRBJ2-1,-,TRBD2,TRBV18,TGTGCCAGCTCACCTCGCCTAGCGGCACTTACCAATGAGCAGTTCTTC,CASSPRLAALTNEQFF
TRBJ2-7,-,-,TRBV6-5,TGTGCCAGCAGTAGCCCGGACAGTACCTACGAGCAGTACTTC,CASSSPDSTYEQYF
TRBJ2-5,-,-,TRBV27,TGTGCCAGCAGTTTAGGGAGGAGGGGGCAAGAGACCCAGTACTTC,CASSLGRRGQETQYF
TRBJ1-2,-,TRBD1,TRBV28,TGTGCCAGCAGCCTTACAGGGGGTTTAAGGGGCTACACCTTC,CASSLTGGLRGYTF
TRBJ2-1,-,-,TRBV4-2,TGTGCCAGCAGCCTCGTTGGGACTGGTGCCAACAATGAGCAGTTCTTC,CASSLVGTGANNEQFF
TRBJ1-1,once,-,TRBV27,TGTGCCAGCCGATCTCGATCAGGGCGTACCACTGAAGCTTTCTTT,CASRSRSGRTTEAFF
TRBJ1-1,-,TRBD1,TRBV19,TGTGCCAGTACCGGGACAGGGGGTTACACTGAAGCTTTCTTT,CASTGTGGYTEAFF
TRBJ1-2,-,-,TRBV6-6,TGTGCCAGCAGTCCTAACTATGGCTACACCTTC,CASSPNYGYTF
TRBJ2-1,few,-,TRBV7-9,TGTGCCGGAGAAGGGTCGTGGGGTGAGCAGTTCTTC,CAGEGSWGEQFF
TRBJ2-3,-,-,TRBV5-6,TGTGCCAGCAGCTTGGAAGCCACCCTCCCCGCAGATACGCAGTATTTT,CASSLEATLPADTQYF
TRBJ1-3,-,-,TRBV29-1,TGCAGCGTTTCACAGAGCTCTGGAAACACCATATATTTT,CSVSQSSGNTIYF
TRBJ2-3,-,TRBD2,TRBV5-6,TGTGCCAGCACCGTCATAGCGGGAGGGCTGGGGAGTGCAGATACGCAGTATTTT,CASTVIAGGLGSADTQYF
TRBJ1-1,-,TRBD1,TRBV7-6,TGTGCCAGCAGTTCAGGGGGGAACACTGAAGCTTTCTTT,CASSSGGNTEAFF
TRBJ1-1,-,-,TRBV7-2,TGTGCCAGCAGCTTAGCCCCGCAGGGGCTCGGGACTGAAGCTTTCTTT,CASSLAPQGLGTEAFF
TRBJ1-1,once,-,TRBV27,TGTGCCAGCAGTTTAGTTGACCAAACTGAAGCTTTCTTT,CASSLVDQTEAFF
TRBJ1-1,-,TRBD1,TRBV7-2,TGTGCCAGCAGCTCGGGACAGATTAACACTGAAGCTTTCTTT,CASSSGQINTEAFF
TRBJ2-1,-,-,TRBV12-5,TGTGCTAGTGGTTTGAGGGATGAGCAGTTCTTC,CASGLRDEQFF
TRBJ2-1,-,TRBD2,TRBV7-2,TGTGCCAGCAGCTTAGACGTTAGCGGGAGCCGGGAGCAGTTCTTC,CASSLDVSGSREQFF
TRBJ1-4,-,-,TRBV4-1,TGCGCCAGCAGCACGGGGGGAGAAAAACTGTTTTTT,CASSTGGEKLFF
TRBJ2-1,few,TRBD2,TRBV27,TGTGCCAGCAGTTTATCTGGGCTAGCGGGGGACGAGCAGTTCTTC,CASSLSGLAGDEQFF
TRBJ2-7,few,TRBD2,TRBV9,TGTGCCAGCAGCGTAGGTGCTAGCGGGAGAAGCGAGCAGTACTTC,CASSVGASGRSEQYF
TRBJ1-4,-,-,TRBV5-1,TGCGCCAGCAGCCCAGGCAGGGTATATGAAAAACTGTTTTTT,CASSPGRVYEKLFF
TRBJ1-2,few,-,TRBV30,TGTGCCTGGAGTAACAGCGAGACTAACTATGGCTACACCTTC,CAWSNSETNYGYTF
TRBJ1-1,-,-,TRBV5-6,TGTGCCAGCAGCTTTGCAGGAAGGGCATCCGTCGCTGAAGCTTTCTTT,CASSFAGRASVAEAFF
TRBJ2-5,-,TRBD1,TRBV5-1,TGCGCCAGCAGCTTGTCCGGGACAGGGACCCTAGAGACCCAGTACTTC,CASSLSGTGTLETQYF
TRBJ1-5,few,TRBD1,TRBV30,TGTGCCTGGAGTGTTGGCCAGGGGGCTGGCAATCAGCCCCAGCATTTT,CAWSVGQGAGNQPQHF
TRBJ2-7,few,-,TRBV4-1,TGCGCCAGCAGCCAAGATGACTTTACCGAGCAGTACTTC,CASSQDDFTEQYF
TRBJ2-7,-,-,TRBV10-2,TGCGCCACCTCCCCCTCCGCCACGAGCTACGAGCAGTACTTC,CATSPSATSYEQYF
TRBJ2-5,-,-,TRBV5-1,TGCGCCAGCAGCTCAGCGGACATCGGCCAAGAGACCCAGTACTTC,CASSSADIGQETQYF
TRBJ1-1,-,-,TRBV25-1,TGTGCCAGCAGTGCACAGGGAACCTCGAACACTGAAGCTTTCTTT,CASSAQGTSNTEAFF
TRBJ2-2,-,-,TRBV2,TGTGCCAGCAGGGCGACAAAGACCGGGGAGCTGTTTTTT,CASRATKTGELFF
TRBJ2-5,-,TRBD2,TRBV6-1,TGTGCCAGCACTAGCGGGAGCCAAGAGACCCAGTACTTC,CASTSGSQETQYF
TRBJ2-3,once,TRBD2,TRBV9,TGTGCCAGCAGCGGGGCTAGCGGGCCCCGCGGCACAGATACGCAGTATTTT,CASSGASGPRGTDTQYF
TRBJ2-1,-,TRBD2,TRBV2,TGTGCCAGCATAGCGGGAGGTGGAAATGAGCAGTTCTTC,CASIAGGGNEQFF